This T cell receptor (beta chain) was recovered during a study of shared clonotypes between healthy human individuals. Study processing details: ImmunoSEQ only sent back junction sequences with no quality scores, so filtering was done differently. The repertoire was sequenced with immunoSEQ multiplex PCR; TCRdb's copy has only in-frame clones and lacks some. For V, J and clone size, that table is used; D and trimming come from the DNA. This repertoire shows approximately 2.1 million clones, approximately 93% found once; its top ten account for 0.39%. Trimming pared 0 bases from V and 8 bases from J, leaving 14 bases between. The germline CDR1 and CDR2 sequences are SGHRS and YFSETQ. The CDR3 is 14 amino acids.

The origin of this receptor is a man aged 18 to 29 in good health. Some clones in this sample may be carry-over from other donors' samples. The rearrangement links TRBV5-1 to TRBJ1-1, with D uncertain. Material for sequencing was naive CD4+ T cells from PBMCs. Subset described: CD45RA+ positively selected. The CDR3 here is CASSLERQEGEAFF. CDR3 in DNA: TGCGCCAGCAGCTTGGAAAGGCAGGAGGGAGAAGCTTTCTTT.